The present entry profiles one T cell receptor (beta chain) with its context. Its cognate antigen is unknown. These data originate in a study of Ad26.COV2.S vaccination and SARS-CoV-2 variants. Study in general: Recipients of Ad26.COV2.S got it intramuscularly, once or twice 56 days apart.

The CDR3 runs 17 residues. CDR1 and CDR2 from the germline V gene are LNHNV and YYDKDF (reference sequence). Trimming cost V 3 bases and J 3 bases, with 20 bases left between them. Method: immunoSEQ multiplex PCR; TCRdb's copy keeps in-frame clones and lacks some. The sample consists of a few hundred thousand clones, 92% of them appearing once. General study points: Once vaccination had occurred, spike-specific CD8+ and CD4+ T cell responses reportedly showed substantial breadth.

Stated treatment: roughly 20 received Ad26.COV2.S at low or high dose, single or two shots; about 5 received placebo; per-sample allocation not given. Vaccine and placebo recipients were sampled on day 63 after the first injection. Donation came from an adult in Boston who was aged 18-55 years. Spike of the Wuhan-strain SARS-CoV-2 was expressed by an Ad26 vector, which formed the vaccine. The TCR sequence derives from a person between 18 and 65 years old who received the Ad26.COV2.S COVID-19 vaccine or a placebo. The chain links TRBV15 to TRBJ2-5, with D perhaps TRBD1 (6 bases). This sample comprised peripheral blood, obtained in a trial of Ad26.COV2.S vaccine versus placebo. The CDR3 region is CATSRGAGGLLKETQYF. The DNA for the CDR3 is TGTGCCACCAGCAGGGGGGCGGGTGGACTGTTGAAAGAGACCCAGTACTTC.